The next 24 T cell receptor beta chains were all read from a single sample in a study of long-term antiretroviral therapy in people with HIV. Investigators performed immunoSEQ version v3.0 at survey level. The repertoire was sequenced with immunoSEQ multiplex PCR; TCRdb's copy has only in-frame clones and lacks some. Here the sample spans more than 30,000 clones, about 80% being singletons. The sample was unsorted PBMCs, taken 0.4 years before starting antiretroviral therapy. The receptors were sampled from a man aged 18 to 29 with HIV.

V gene TRBV7-2 combines with J gene TRBJ2-4, with D hard to call. Germline loops: CDR1 SGHTA, CDR2 FQGNSA. The CDR3 spans 14 residues. V shed 1 base and J shed 5 bases, with 9 bases lying between them. The CDR3 here is CASSLVGWQNIQYF. Written as DNA, the CDR3 is TGTGCCAGCAGCTTAGTTGGGTGGCAAAACATTCAGTACTTC.

This chain uses TRBV2 with TRBJ1-5; unclear D gene. Trimming took 4 bases from V and 2 from J, leaving 9 bases between them. Germline values: CDR1 SNHLY, CDR2 FYNNEI. There are 14 residues in the CDR3. The CDR3 DNA is TGTGCCAGCAGTGCCGGGATGGGCAATCAGCCCCAGCATTTT. Encoded protein: CASSAGMGNQPQHF.

This chain uses TRBV4-2 with TRBJ2-7; 8 nucleotides match TRBD2. This CDR3 contains 17 residues. CDR1 is LGHNA and CDR2 is YNFKEQ in the germline V gene. Trimming took 4 bases from V and 0 from J; bases not matched to a gene: 11. CDR3: CASSLSSGGGSSYEQYF. CDR3 in DNA: TGTGCCAGCAGCCTCAGCTCGGGGGGGGGAAGCTCCTACGAGCAGTACTTC.

The V gene is TRBV5-1, the J gene TRBJ1-1; D is undetermined. Germline values: CDR1 SGHRS, CDR2 YFSETQ. This CDR3 has 13 residues. V was clipped by 4 bases and J by 5 bases, with 12 bases between them. CDR3 sequence reads: CASSRTSTTEAFF. CDR3 in DNA: TGCGCCAGCAGCCGAACCTCCACTACTGAAGCTTTCTTT.

CDR3 sequence reads: CASSLGFVSYNEQFF. In nucleotides, the CDR3 is TGTGCCAGCAGCTTGGGATTCGTATCATACAATGAGCAGTTCTTC. The rearrangement links TRBV5-4 to TRBJ2-1; D ambiguous. V lost 0 bases and J lost 4, with 11 bases in between. The germline gives CDR1 SGHNT, CDR2 YYREEE (reference sequence). The CDR3 sequence is 15 residues long.

J is TRBJ2-7 and V is TRBV27; 10 bases map to TRBD2. This CDR3 is built from 16 residues. Trimming at V came to 1 base and at J to 6 bases, leaving 9 bases not matched to a gene. CDR1 MNHEY and CDR2 SMNVEV come from the germline V gene (reference sequence). DNA of the CDR3: TGTGCCAGCAGTTTATTTGCTAGCGGGAGTGGGGGCGAGCAGTACTTC. Its protein product is CASSLFASGSGGEQYF.

The CDR3 region is CASRTTDRAIDGYTF. In nucleotides, the CDR3 is TGTGCCAGCAGGACGACGGACAGGGCCATCGATGGCTACACCTTC. The chain links TRBV7-9 to TRBJ1-2, with 8 nucleotides matching TRBD1. Germline CDR1 reads SEHNR; CDR2 reads FQNEAQ (reference sequence). CDR3 length equals 15 residues. With 6 bases clipped from V and 6 bases from J, the junction kept 12 bases outside the gene matches.

V is TRBV11-2 and J is TRBJ1-5; D not resolved. Trimming left V 5 bases short and J 4 bases short, with 9 bases between. The germline V gene has CDR1 SGHAT and CDR2 FQNNGV. The CDR3 runs to 13 residues. CDR3 protein: CASSITYNQPQHF. Written as DNA, the CDR3 is TGTGCCAGCAGCATCACCTATAATCAGCCCCAGCATTTT.

V is TRBV4-3 and J is TRBJ2-6, with 7 bases matching TRBD2. This CDR3 is built from 15 residues. Trimming removed 8 bases from V and 0 bases from J; junction bases left unmatched: 4. Looked up from germline, CDR1 is LGHNA and CDR2 is YSLEER. The chain's CDR3 is CASGGDLSGANVLTF. As DNA, the CDR3 is TGCGCCAGCGGGGGGGACCTCTCTGGGGCCAACGTCCTGACTTTC.

The chain carries TRBV27 and TRBJ1-5; maybe TRBD1 (5 bases). V was pared by 2 bases and J by 2 bases, with 10 bases between. Germline V gene lookup returns CDR1 MNHEY and CDR2 SMNVEV (reference sequence). There are 15 residues in the CDR3. The DNA of the CDR3 is TGTGCCAGCAGTTTACTAGGGGAGGGCAATCAGCCCCAGCATTTT. It encodes CASSLLGEGNQPQHF.

This clone was recorded a few times. This chain connects TRBV5-3 to TRBJ2-6; D remains unclear. TRBV5-3 carries the ORF label, with uncertain function. The CDR3 has 17 residues. Trimming cost V 7 bases and J 5 bases, with 22 bases left between them. CDR3 coding DNA: TGTGCCAGAGGATTAGCTGGTGAACAAAGTCGGGCCAACGTCCTGACTTTC. Translated: CARGLAGEQSRANVLTF.

The chain couples TRBV19 to TRBJ1-4; D may be TRBD1 (6 bases). The CDR3 covers 14 residues. CDR1 is LNHDA and CDR2 is SQIVND in the germline V gene (reference sequence). V lost 6 bases and J 4 bases, leaving 12 bases between the germline ends. CDR3 sequence: CASRGTHLNEKLFF. The CDR3 nucleotides read TGTGCCAGTAGGGGGACACATCTTAATGAAAAACTGTTTTTT.

A single count supports this clone. J is TRBJ2-3 and V is TRBV9, with 9 bases fitting TRBD2. The CDR3 runs to 16 residues. With V trimmed by 4 bases and J by 0 bases, 6 bases remained unmatched. Per germline, CDR1 SGDLS and CDR2 YYNGEE. For the CDR3, the DNA is TGTGCCAGCAGCTCGTTAGCGGGGGACAGCACAGATACGCAGTATTTT. Protein sequence: CASSSLAGDSTDTQYF.

This clone is a singleton in its sample. The chain recombines TRBV4-1 with TRBJ2-2, with D possibly matching TRBD1 (6 bases). This CDR3 region has 13 residues. V shed 3 bases and J shed 6 bases, with 8 bases lying between them. Germline CDR1 reads MGHRA; CDR2 reads YSYEKL. The CDR3 bases are TGCGCCAGCAGCCATTCAGGGGCCGGGGAGCTGTTTTTT. Protein sequence: CASSHSGAGELFF.

The V and J genes are TRBV19 and TRBJ1-2, with D possibly being TRBD1 (6 bases). Germline V CDR1 and CDR2: LNHDA, SQIVND (reference sequence). V lost 5 bases and J lost 1, with 11 bases in between. This CDR3 is built from 14 residues. As DNA, the CDR3 is TGTGCCAGTAGTGTACAGGGTATTAACTATGGCTACACCTTC. This translates into CASSVQGINYGYTF.

This clone was recorded a few times. The chain couples TRBV28 to TRBJ1-3; 8 bases align to TRBD1. Trimming took 6 bases from V and 0 from J; bases not matched to a gene: 4. Germline V gives CDR1 MDHEN, CDR2 SYDVKM. The CDR3 loop spans 15 amino acids. The CDR3 DNA reads TGTGCCAGCAGGGGGACAGGACTCTCTGGAAACACCATATATTTT. It codes for CASRGTGLSGNTIYF.

The chain links TRBV5-5 to TRBJ1-1, with a possible D match to TRBD1 (5 bases). The V end was cut by 5 bases, the J end by 3 bases, with 11 bases between. Germline V gene sequence: CDR1 SGHKS, CDR2 YYEKEE (reference sequence). This CDR3 has 13 amino acids. The CDR3 protein is CASRRQWDTEAFF. DNA for the CDR3: TGTGCCAGCAGGCGACAGTGGGACACTGAAGCTTTCTTT.

The chain uses TRBV19 and TRBJ2-1; D is unclear. The CDR3 has 14 residues. Trimming shortened V by 5 bases and J by 5 bases, and 13 bases separated the two germline ends. Germline V lookup: CDR1 LNHDA, CDR2 SQIVND (reference sequence). CDR3 residues: CASSGQALNNEQFF. The DNA for the CDR3 is TGTGCCAGTAGTGGGCAGGCTCTTAACAATGAGCAGTTCTTC.

In this sample, this clone turned up once. This chain connects TRBV18 to TRBJ1-4; 7 bases fit TRBD1. V gave up 0 bases and J gave up 8 bases; unmatched junction bases: 6. Germline CDR1 reads KGHSH; CDR2 reads LQKENI. There are 15 residues in the CDR3. CDR3 nucleotides: TGTGCCAGCTCACCACCGGTACAGGGGTGGGAAAAACTGTTTTTT. Its translation: CASSPPVQGWEKLFF. Drawing the rest from reference TRBV18 and TRBJ1-4, the complete variable domain is NAGVMQNPRHLVRRRGQEARLRCSPMKGHSHVYWYRQLPEEGLKFMVYLQKENIIDESGMPKERFSAEFPKEGPSILRIQQVVRGDSAAYFCASSPPVQGWEKLFFGSGTQLSVL.

The chain has TRBV7-2 and TRBJ2-2, with D perhaps matching TRBD1 (7 bases). V lost 5 bases to trimming and J lost 6 bases, with 16 bases between them. CDR1 SGHTA and CDR2 FQGNSA come from the germline V gene. This CDR3 contains 15 residues. The CDR3 region has the DNA TGTGCCAGCAGCGCCAACAGGGGAGGTTCCGGGGAGCTGTTTTTT. Translating it yields CASSANRGGSGELFF.

This sequence joins TRBV13 and TRBJ1-2, with TRBD1 as a possible D gene (6 bases). Germline-derived CDR1 and CDR2 are PRHDT and FYEKMQ (reference sequence). V was cut by 5 bases and J by 4 bases, with 14 bases left in between. The CDR3 is 14 amino acids. The CDR3 spells CASSPGQSVYGYTF. In nucleotides, the CDR3 is TGTGCCAGCAGCCCCGGACAGAGCGTCTATGGCTACACCTTC.

The chain joins TRBV6-5 to TRBJ2-1; no clear D. This CDR3 is built from 13 residues. Looked up from germline, CDR1 is MNHEY and CDR2 is SVGAGI. The V end lost 2 bases, the J end lost 10 bases, and 12 bases lay between the germline ends. The CDR3 loop is CASSYNRFLEQFF. The CDR3 DNA sequence: TGTGCCAGCAGTTACAACCGCTTTTTAGAGCAGTTCTTC.

The chain is built from TRBV30 and TRBJ2-1; D unresolved. The CDR3 is 12 amino acids. V was shortened by 2 bases and J by 3 bases, with 5 bases between the two germline ends. Per the germline V gene, CDR1 is GTSNPN and CDR2 is SVGIG (reference sequence). CDR3 DNA: TGTGCCTGGAGTCCCCTCTACAATGAGCAGTTCTTC. Translation: CAWSPLYNEQFF.

The chain recombines TRBV28 with TRBJ2-3; D call uncertain. This CDR3 has 13 residues. Germline V lookup: CDR1 MDHEN, CDR2 SYDVKM. V lost 6 bases and J lost 5, with 12 bases in between. CDR3 region: CASSLQGRDTQYF. In DNA form, the CDR3 reads TGTGCCAGCAGCTTACAAGGACGAGATACGCAGTATTTT.